This TCR beta chain was recorded in a study of blood T cell repertoires in COVID-19. Study summary: Whether acute or convalescent, the COVID-19 samples came from the United States, Italy and Spain. Sample material is recorded as cDNA or gDNA derived from T cells, B-cell-depleted T cells, or PBMCs.

This CDR3 has 14 amino acids. The V gene end was trimmed by 7 bases and the J gene end by 0 bases; junction bases not matched to a gene: 5. Germline V CDR1 and CDR2: SQVTM, ANQGSEA. In the authors' workflow: It was from reference gene primer amplification that nucleated cell counts were estimated. The assay was immunoSEQ multiplex PCR, and TCRdb's table has in-frame clones only and misses some. V and J calls and clone size are copied from that table; D and trimming were computed from the DNA. The table shows hundreds of thousands of clones, with roughly 85% occurring only once. The chain uses TRBV29-1 and TRBJ2-1; TRBD1 agrees at 8 bases. The material sequenced was peripheral blood. The TCR comes from a man aged 50 or older with active or convalescent COVID-19. The CDR3, as DNA: TGCAGCGCACCAGACAGGGGCTCCTACAATGAGCAGTTCTTC. Translated, it gives CSAPDRGSYNEQFF.